These 16 T cell receptor beta chains came from one sample sequenced in a study of blood T cell repertoires in COVID-19. This table comes from immunoSEQ multiplex PCR, and its TCRdb copy is limited to in-frame clones, with some not included. Of roughly 100,000 clones in the sample, about 80% were seen once. The sample comprised peripheral blood. All receptors derive from a human donor in a cohort sampled during active or convalescent COVID-19.

The V call is TRBV5-5, the J call TRBJ1-1; D is undetermined. The ends were cut back, 1 base at V and 5 bases at J, with 9 bases in the middle. This CDR3 comprises 13 residues. Germline V gives CDR1 SGHKS, CDR2 YYEKEE (reference sequence). Here the CDR3 DNA reads TGTGCCAGCAGCTTGTCTTACGGGACTGAAGCTTTCTTT. Translated, it gives CASSLSYGTEAFF.

The V and J genes are TRBV9 and TRBJ2-5; weak D call: TRBD2 (6 bases). Germline V CDR1 and CDR2: SGDLS, YYNGEE. There are 16 residues in the CDR3. V was trimmed by 3 bases and J by 5 bases, leaving 20 bases between them. The CDR3 DNA sequence: TGTGCCAGCAGCGCACGGACTCTCGGGACTGGGGAGACCCAGTACTTC. This sequence encodes CASSARTLGTGETQYF.

The V and J genes are TRBV6-5 and TRBJ2-3; D ambiguous. Germline CDR1 is MNHEY and CDR2 is SVGAGI. V was shortened by 0 bases and J by 2 bases, with 12 bases between the two germline ends. This CDR3 has 16 residues. The CDR3 reads CASSYSKTDSTDTQYF. CDR3 DNA sequence: TGTGCCAGCAGTTACTCGAAAACAGATTCCACAGATACGCAGTATTTT.

V is TRBV18 and J is TRBJ1-1, with 11 positions matching TRBD1. The germline V gene encodes CDR1 KGHSH and CDR2 LQKENI. CDR3 length: 13 residues. Trimming took 3 bases from V and 7 from J; bases not matched to a gene: 1. The CDR3 DNA reads as TGTGCCAGCTCACCCGGGACAGGGGGTGAAGCTTTCTTT. Translated: CASSPGTGGEAFF.

V and J are TRBV29-1 and TRBJ1-2; no clear D. CDR3 length equals 12 residues. The V end lost 8 bases, the J end lost 4 bases, and 14 bases lay between the germline ends. Germline CDR1 and CDR2: SQVTM and ANQGSEA. The CDR3 nucleotides are TGCAGCTACACCGTCGTCAGCTATGGCTACACCTTC. Encoded protein: CSYTVVSYGYTF.

The chain links TRBV7-2 to TRBJ2-7; a possible D gene is TRBD1 (6 bases). The V and J ends lost 1 base and 5 bases respectively, with 12 bases between them. This CDR3 spans 14 amino acids. The V gene's germline CDR1 is SGHTA and CDR2 FQGNSA. The CDR3 spells CASSLVGAGDEQYF. DNA of the CDR3: TGTGCCAGCAGCTTAGTTGGTGCAGGGGACGAGCAGTACTTC.

Points on this clone: Different DNA sequences within this sample yield the same CDR3. This chain uses TRBV4-2 with TRBJ1-4, with D unclear. This CDR3 has 13 residues. CDR1 is LGHNA and CDR2 is YNFKEQ in the germline V gene. The V end was cut by 0 bases, the J end by 5 bases, with 4 bases between. The CDR3 is CASSQDRNEKLFF. In DNA, the CDR3 is TGTGCCAGCAGCCAAGATCGGAATGAAAAACTGTTTTTT.

This clone was picked up one time. The chain combines TRBV6-4 with TRBJ1-1; 7 positions agree with TRBD1. Germline loops: CDR1 MRHNA, CDR2 SNTAGT. The CDR3 spans 16 residues. V lost 2 bases, J lost 1 base, and 7 bases stayed unmatched. The CDR3 here is CASSDRPGTANTEAFF. The CDR3 DNA reads as TGTGCCAGCAGTGACCGACCCGGGACAGCGAACACTGAAGCTTTCTTT.

The rearrangement links TRBV19 to TRBJ1-2; D unclear. The V gene lost 2 bases and the J gene lost 0 bases, with 7 bases spanning the gap. The CDR3 is 14 amino acids. Germline CDR1 and CDR2: LNHDA and SQIVND (reference sequence). The CDR3: CASSIPRTNYGYTF. CDR3 bases: TGTGCCAGTAGTATACCGAGAACTAACTATGGCTACACCTTC.

The rearrangement uses TRBV4-1 and TRBJ2-5, with 7 bases identical to TRBD2. Looked up from germline, CDR1 is MGHRA and CDR2 is YSYEKL. V was pared by 4 bases and J by 2 bases, with 7 bases of the junction left unmatched. CDR3 length: 15 amino acids. CDR3 amino acids: CASSRIAGGQETQYF. CDR3 DNA: TGCGCCAGCAGCCGCATAGCGGGCGGACAAGAGACCCAGTACTTC.

This chain links TRBV11-3 with TRBJ1-5; TRBD1 might be the D (6 bases). Trimming took 6 bases from V and 5 from J, leaving 17 bases between them. CDR1 is SGHNT and CDR2 is YENEEA in the germline V gene. This CDR3 spans 15 amino acids. The CDR3 region is CASSRGATGDQPQHF. For the CDR3, the DNA is TGTGCCAGCAGTCGAGGGGCGACAGGCGATCAGCCCCAGCATTTT.

This chain links TRBV7-9 with TRBJ1-6; 7 positions agree with TRBD1. J was trimmed by 4 bases and V by 4 bases; bases with no gene match: 7. Germline loops: CDR1 SEHNR, CDR2 FQNEAQ (reference sequence). CDR3 length: 16 residues. The CDR3 DNA reads as TGTGCCAGCAGCTCCTCGGGACAGAAGTATAATTCACCCCTCCACTTT. It is translated as CASSSSGQKYNSPLHF.

The rearrangement links TRBV12-3 or TRBV12-4 to TRBJ1-1, with 12 bases matching TRBD1. The trim removed 5 bases at V and 6 bases at J, leaving 1 base unmatched. The CDR3 runs to 13 residues. The CDR3 DNA follows: TGTGCCAGCAGTGGGACAGGGGGCCCTGAAGCTTTCTTT. Its protein product is CASSGTGGPEAFF.

The chain carries TRBV2 and TRBJ1-2; D remains unclear. The CDR3 covers 15 residues. Germline assignment: CDR1 SNHLY and CDR2 FYNNEI. V lost 5 bases and J lost 6, with 19 bases in between. Here the CDR3 DNA reads TGTGCCAGCAGTACGGGGTACTTCGTAACGAATGGCTACACCTTC. This encodes CASSTGYFVTNGYTF.

The chain combines TRBV19 with TRBJ1-4; D is unclear. From germline, CDR1 is LNHDA and CDR2 SQIVND (reference sequence). The CDR3 covers 15 residues. Trimming stripped 3 bases from V and 5 bases from J, with 13 bases between. CDR3 protein: CASSIGFQNNEKLFF. The CDR3 nucleotides are TGTGCCAGTAGTATTGGCTTCCAGAACAATGAAAAACTGTTTTTT.

The chain is built from TRBV7-3 and TRBJ2-1, with TRBD1 identical over 10 bases. The germline gives CDR1 SGHTA, CDR2 FQGTGA. Germline trimming cut 0 bases from V and 4 bases from J; bases unmatched to any gene: 9. There are 18 residues in the CDR3. In DNA form, the CDR3 reads TGTGCCAGCAGCTTAACCGGACAGGGGGTCTCTCCATACAATGAGCAGTTCTTC. Translating gives CASSLTGQGVSPYNEQFF.